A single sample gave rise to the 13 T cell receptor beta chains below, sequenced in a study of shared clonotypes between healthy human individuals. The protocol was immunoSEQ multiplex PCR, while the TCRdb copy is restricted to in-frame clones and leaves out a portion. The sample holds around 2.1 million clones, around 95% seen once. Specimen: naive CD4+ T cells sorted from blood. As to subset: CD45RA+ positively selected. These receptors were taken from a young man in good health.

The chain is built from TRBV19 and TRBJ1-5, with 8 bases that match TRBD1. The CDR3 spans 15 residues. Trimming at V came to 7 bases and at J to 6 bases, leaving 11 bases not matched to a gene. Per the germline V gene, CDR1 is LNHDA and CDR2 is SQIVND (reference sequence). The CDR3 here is CASTVGQERRQPQHF. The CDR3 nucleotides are TGTGCCAGTACCGTGGGACAGGAGAGACGTCAGCCCCAGCATTTT. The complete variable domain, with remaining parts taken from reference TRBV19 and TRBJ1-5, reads DGGITQSPKYLFRKEGQNVTLSCEQNLNHDAMYWYRQDPGQGLRLIYYSQIVNDFQKGDIAEGYSVSREKKESFPLTVTSAQKNPTAFYLCASTVGQERRQPQHFGDGTRLSIL.

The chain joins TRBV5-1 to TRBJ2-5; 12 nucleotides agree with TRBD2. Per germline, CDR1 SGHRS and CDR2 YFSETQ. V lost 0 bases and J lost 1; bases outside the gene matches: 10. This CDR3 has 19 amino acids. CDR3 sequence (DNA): TGCGCCAGCAGCTTGGGCCCCACCGGGACTAGCGGGTCCCAAGAGACCCAGTACTTC. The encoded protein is CASSLGPTGTSGSQETQYF.

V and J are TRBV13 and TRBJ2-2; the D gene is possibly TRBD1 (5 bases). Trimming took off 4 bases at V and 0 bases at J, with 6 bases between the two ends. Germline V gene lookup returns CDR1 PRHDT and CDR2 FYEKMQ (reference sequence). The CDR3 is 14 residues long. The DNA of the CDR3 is TGTGCCAGCAGCTACAGGTCGAACACCGGGGAGCTGTTTTTT. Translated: CASSYRSNTGELFF. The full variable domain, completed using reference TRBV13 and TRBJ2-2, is AAGVIQSPRHLIKEKRETATLKCYPIPRHDTVYWYQQGPGQDPQFLISFYEKMQSDKGSIPDRFSAQQFSDYHSELNMSSLELGDSALYFCASSYRSNTGELFFGEGSRLTVL.

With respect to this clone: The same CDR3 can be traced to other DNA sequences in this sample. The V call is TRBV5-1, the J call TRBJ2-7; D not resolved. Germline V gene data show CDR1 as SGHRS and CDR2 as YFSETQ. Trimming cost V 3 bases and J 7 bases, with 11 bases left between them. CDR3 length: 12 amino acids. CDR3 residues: CASSWALGEQYF. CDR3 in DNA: TGCGCCAGCAGCTGGGCCCTGGGGGAGCAGTACTTC.

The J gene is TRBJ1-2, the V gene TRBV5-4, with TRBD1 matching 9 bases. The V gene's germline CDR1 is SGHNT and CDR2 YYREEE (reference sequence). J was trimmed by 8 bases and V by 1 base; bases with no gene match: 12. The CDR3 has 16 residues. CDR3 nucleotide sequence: TGTGCCAGCAGCTTGAAGAACAGGGGGCGCATCGAGGGCTACACCTTC. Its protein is CASSLKNRGRIEGYTF.

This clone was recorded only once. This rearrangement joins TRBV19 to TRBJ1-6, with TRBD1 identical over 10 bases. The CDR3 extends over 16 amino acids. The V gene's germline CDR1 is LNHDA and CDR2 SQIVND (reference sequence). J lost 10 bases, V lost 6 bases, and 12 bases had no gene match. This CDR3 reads CASRPGQGITGSPLHF. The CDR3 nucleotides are TGTGCCAGTAGACCGGGACAGGGGATTACAGGCTCACCCCTCCACTTT.

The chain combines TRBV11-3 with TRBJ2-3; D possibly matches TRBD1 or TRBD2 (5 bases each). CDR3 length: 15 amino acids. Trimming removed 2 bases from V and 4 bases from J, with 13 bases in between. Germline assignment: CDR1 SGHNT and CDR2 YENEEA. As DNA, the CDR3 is TGTGCCAGCAGCTTACAGGGAGCGGAGGCAGATACGCAGTATTTT. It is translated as CASSLQGAEADTQYF.

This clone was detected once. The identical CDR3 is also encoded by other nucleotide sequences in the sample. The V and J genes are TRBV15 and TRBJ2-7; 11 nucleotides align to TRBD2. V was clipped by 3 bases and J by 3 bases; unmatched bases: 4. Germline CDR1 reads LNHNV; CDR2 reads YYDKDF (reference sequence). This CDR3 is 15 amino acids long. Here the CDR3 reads CATSRGTSGSYEQYF. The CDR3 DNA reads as TGTGCCACCAGCAGGGGGACTAGCGGAAGCTACGAGCAGTACTTC.

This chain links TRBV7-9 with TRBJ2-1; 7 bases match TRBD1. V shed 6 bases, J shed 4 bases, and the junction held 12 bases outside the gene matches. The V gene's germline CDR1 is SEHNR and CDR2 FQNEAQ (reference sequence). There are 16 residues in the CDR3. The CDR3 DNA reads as TGTGCCAGCAGTGGTGGGGCGACAGGGAGATACAATGAGCAGTTCTTC. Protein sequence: CASSGGATGRYNEQFF.

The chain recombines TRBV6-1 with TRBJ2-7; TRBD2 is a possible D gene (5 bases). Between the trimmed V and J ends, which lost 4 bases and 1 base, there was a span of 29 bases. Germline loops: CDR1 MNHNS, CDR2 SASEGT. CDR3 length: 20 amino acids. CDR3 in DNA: TGTGCCAGCAGTGGGTCCGGGATGGCTATTTTTCTGGAACCTTCCTACGAGCAGTACTTC. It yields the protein CASSGSGMAIFLEPSYEQYF.

Here the CDR3 reads CASSGRGPTDTQYF. CDR3 in DNA: TGCGCCAGCAGCGGGAGGGGACCGACAGATACGCAGTATTTT. The gene calls are TRBV5-1 and TRBJ2-3; the match to TRBD2 covers 7 bases. The CDR3 has 14 amino acids. Germline CDR1 and CDR2: SGHRS and YFSETQ. With 4 bases clipped from V and 3 bases from J, the junction kept 5 bases outside the gene matches.

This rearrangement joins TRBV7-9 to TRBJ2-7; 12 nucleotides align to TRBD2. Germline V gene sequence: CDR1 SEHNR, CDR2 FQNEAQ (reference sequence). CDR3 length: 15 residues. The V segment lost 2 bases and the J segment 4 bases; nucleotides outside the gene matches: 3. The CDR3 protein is CASSLRTSGVYEQYF. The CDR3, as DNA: TGTGCCAGCAGCTTACGGACTAGCGGGGTGTACGAGCAGTACTTC.

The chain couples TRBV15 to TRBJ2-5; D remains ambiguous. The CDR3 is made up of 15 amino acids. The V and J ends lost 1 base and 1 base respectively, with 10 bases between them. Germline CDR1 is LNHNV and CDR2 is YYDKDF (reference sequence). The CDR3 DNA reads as TGTGCCACCAGCAGAGCCACAGCCCCCCAAGAGACCCAGTACTTC. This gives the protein CATSRATAPQETQYF. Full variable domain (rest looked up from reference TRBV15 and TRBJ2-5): DAMVIQNPRYQVTQFGKPVTLSCSQTLNHNVMYWYQQKSSQAPKLLFHYYDKDFNNEADTPDNFQSRRPNTSFCFLDIRSPGLGDTAMYLCATSRATAPQETQYFGPGTRLLVL.